Below are 2 T cell receptor beta chains sequenced from a single sample in a study of regulatory T cells in long-lasting Graves disease. The time point denotes: persistent/refractory GD, antithyroid drugs over 5 years with positive TRAb. From PBMCs, RNA was extracted and then used to make the TCR library. Arm-PCR of CDR3 regions with iRepertoire HTBI primers generated TCR beta libraries. TCRdb independently ran MiXCR on the multiplex PCR reads; one entry per CDR3 protein. Of around 500,000 distinct CDR3 sequences in the sample, about 20% were seen once. Material: peripheral blood mononuclear cells (PBMCs), obtained when the disease was refractory, from a patient treated with antithyroid drugs. The origin of the receptors is a female donor with Graves disease.

The chain has TRBV28 and TRBJ2-1; TRBD1 matches at 9 bases. V trimming: 2 bases; J trimming: 15 bases; junction bases outside the gene matches: 5. CDR1 and CDR2 (germline): MDHEN, SYDVKM. CDR3 length: 12 amino acids. The CDR3 spells CASSLPTGGPFF. In nucleotides, the CDR3 is TGTGCCAGCAGTTTACCCACAGGGGGCCCGTTCTTC. Combining the CDR3 with reference TRBV28 and TRBJ2-1 gives the whole variable domain DVKVTQSSRYLVKRTGEKVFLECVQDMDHENMFWYRQDPGLGLRLIYFSYDVKMKEKGDIPEGYSVSREKKERFSLILESASTNQTSMYLCASSLPTGGPFFGPGTRLTVL.

At least ten counts were recorded for this clonotype. The genes are TRBV7-2 and TRBJ1-6; D ambiguous. The germline V gene encodes CDR1 SGHTA and CDR2 FQGNSA. The V end was cut by 1 base, the J end by 9 bases, with 13 bases between. There are 15 residues in the CDR3. CDR3 sequence (DNA): TGTGCCAGCAGCTTAGAAAGGGCATTGGTTTCACCCCTCCACTTT. It translates to CASSLERALVSPLHF.